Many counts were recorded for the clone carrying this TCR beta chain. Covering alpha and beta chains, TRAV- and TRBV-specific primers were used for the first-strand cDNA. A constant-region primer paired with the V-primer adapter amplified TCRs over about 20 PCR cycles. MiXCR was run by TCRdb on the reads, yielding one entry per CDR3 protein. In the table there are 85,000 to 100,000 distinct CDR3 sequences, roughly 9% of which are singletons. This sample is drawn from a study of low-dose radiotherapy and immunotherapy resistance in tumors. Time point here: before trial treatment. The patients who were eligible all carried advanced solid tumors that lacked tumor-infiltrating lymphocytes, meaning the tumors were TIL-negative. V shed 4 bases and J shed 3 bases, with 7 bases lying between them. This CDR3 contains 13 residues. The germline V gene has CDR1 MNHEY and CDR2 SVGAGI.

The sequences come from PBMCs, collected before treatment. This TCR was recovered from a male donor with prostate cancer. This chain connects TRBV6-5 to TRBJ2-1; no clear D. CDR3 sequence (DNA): TGTGCCAGCAGTTCGTCACGCTACAATGAGCAGTTCTTC. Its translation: CASSSSRYNEQFF.